The next 18 T cell receptor beta chains were all read from a single sample in a study of shared clonotypes between healthy human individuals. The protocol was immunoSEQ multiplex PCR, while the TCRdb copy is restricted to in-frame clones and leaves out a portion. The sample holds hundreds of thousands of clones, roughly 95% seen once. CD45RO-negative, CCR7-selected cells formed the naive CD8 fraction, which excluded terminally differentiated effector memory CD45RA+ cells. Sequencing was performed on naive CD8+ T cells sorted from blood. The receptors shown here come from a woman in her 30s in good health.

V is TRBV13 and J is TRBJ2-7, with D possibly matching TRBD1 (6 bases). The germline V gene encodes CDR1 PRHDT and CDR2 FYEKMQ (reference sequence). CDR3 length: 12 amino acids. Trimming stripped 4 bases from V and 5 bases from J, with 9 bases between. The CDR3 nucleotides are TGTGCCAGCAGCTGGGGACACGACGAGCAGTACTTC. This gives the protein CASSWGHDEQYF. Variable domain in full (rest from reference TRBV13 and TRBJ2-7): AAGVIQSPRHLIKEKRETATLKCYPIPRHDTVYWYQQGPGQDPQFLISFYEKMQSDKGSIPDRFSAQQFSDYHSELNMSSLELGDSALYFCASSWGHDEQYFGPGTRLTVT.

J is TRBJ2-7 and V is TRBV5-1; D is ambiguous. The germline V gene encodes CDR1 SGHRS and CDR2 YFSETQ. The CDR3 extends over 12 amino acids. The V gene lost 0 bases and the J gene lost 7 bases, with 8 bases spanning the gap. CDR3 loop: CASSLGRKEQYF. The DNA for the CDR3 is TGCGCCAGCAGCTTGGGTCGGAAAGAGCAGTACTTC.

The J gene is TRBJ1-5, the V gene TRBV27, with D hard to call. Germline V gene sequence: CDR1 MNHEY, CDR2 SMNVEV (reference sequence). V lost 3 bases and J 0 bases, leaving 21 bases between the germline ends. The CDR3 extends over 19 amino acids. This chain's CDR3 is CASSFIMGSPNVSNQPQHF. Written as DNA, the CDR3 is TGTGCCAGCAGTTTTATTATGGGCAGCCCGAACGTTAGCAATCAGCCCCAGCATTTT.

The chain couples TRBV12-5 to TRBJ2-2, with TRBD2 matching 14 bases. Germline CDR1 is LGHNT and CDR2 is FRNRAP. The CDR3 covers 19 residues. With V trimmed by 7 bases and J by 0 bases, 10 bases remained unmatched. CDR3 sequence: CASDLGLAGGPTNTGELFF. CDR3 sequence (DNA): TGTGCTAGTGATCTCGGACTAGCGGGAGGCCCCACGAACACCGGGGAGCTGTTTTTT.

The chain couples TRBV27 to TRBJ1-2; D gene ambiguous. This CDR3 has 14 residues. Trimming shortened V by 5 bases and J by 2 bases, and 12 bases separated the two germline ends. Germline V gene sequence: CDR1 MNHEY, CDR2 SMNVEV (reference sequence). The CDR3 DNA reads TGTGCCAGCAGTCCCTCGGCTTTAAACTATGGCTACACCTTC. This codes for CASSPSALNYGYTF.

V usage is TRBV9 and J usage is TRBJ2-1, with a tentative D call TRBD1 (5 bases). Trimming took 3 bases from V and 5 from J, leaving 9 bases between them. This CDR3 comprises 13 residues. Germline V gene lookup returns CDR1 SGDLS and CDR2 YYNGEE. The CDR3 coding sequence is TGTGCCAGCAGCGCCGACAGCAACAATGAGCAGTTCTTC. This encodes CASSADSNNEQFF.

In nucleotides, the CDR3 is TGTGCCAGCAGCTTGGTCACCGGTGACATAACAGATACGCAGTATTTT. Protein product: CASSLVTGDITDTQYF. The chain links TRBV5-6 to TRBJ2-3; D unresolved. V was cut by 0 bases and J by 3 bases, with 14 bases left in between. The CDR3 has 16 residues. Germline values: CDR1 SGHDT, CDR2 YYEEEE.

This clone came up once. The chain is built from TRBV4-1 and TRBJ1-2; D is uncertain. V was shortened by 0 bases and J by 3 bases, with 14 bases between the two germline ends. Germline lookup yields CDR1 MGHRA and CDR2 YSYEKL. The length of the CDR3 is 16 residues. CDR3 amino acids: CASSQEVKKRHYGYTF. CDR3 bases: TGCGCCAGCAGCCAAGAGGTAAAGAAACGGCACTATGGCTACACCTTC.

This clone has just one count. This chain joins TRBV19 and TRBJ2-5; D remains unclear. TRBJ2-7 explains the end of the DNA better; the J call may be wrong. CDR1 and CDR2 (germline): LNHDA, SQIVND (reference sequence). This CDR3 is built from 12 residues. This CDR3 is CASRAPSYEQYF. The CDR3, as DNA: TGTGCCAGTCGAGCCCCCTCCTACGAGCAGTACTTC.

V usage is TRBV5-6 and J usage is TRBJ1-2; TRBD1 agrees at 8 bases. Germline V gives CDR1 SGHDT, CDR2 YYEEEE. This CDR3 region has 17 residues. After removal of 4 bases from V and 8 bases from J, the junction contained 19 bases not matched to a gene. CDR3 residues: CASSLNARTGTFYGYTF. The CDR3 DNA reads as TGTGCCAGCAGCCTGAACGCGCGGACAGGGACATTCTACGGCTACACCTTC.

The chain uses TRBV28 and TRBJ2-7; TRBD2 agrees at 8 bases. V lost 5 bases and J lost 5; bases outside the gene matches: 20. The CDR3 is 18 amino acids. Germline lookup yields CDR1 MDHEN and CDR2 SYDVKM. CDR3 in amino acids: CASSPTSTGTSLVNEQYF. CDR3 bases: TGTGCCAGCAGTCCGACCTCCACCGGGACTAGTTTAGTAAACGAGCAGTACTTC.

Comment on this clone: This same CDR3 is encoded by further DNA sequences in the sample. The chain links TRBV27 to TRBJ2-7; D unresolved. Trimming removed 6 bases at V and 1 base at J, with 10 bases between. Germline-derived CDR1 and CDR2 are MNHEY and SMNVEV (reference sequence). There are 13 residues in the CDR3. Here the CDR3 reads CASRGGTSYEQYF. CDR3 coding DNA: TGTGCCAGCAGGGGTGGAACGTCCTACGAGCAGTACTTC.

The chain joins TRBV19 to TRBJ2-1; 9 bases are shared with TRBD2. This CDR3 contains 16 residues. CDR1 is LNHDA, CDR2 SQIVND, per germline (reference sequence). V lost 1 base to trimming and J lost 3 bases; unmatched junction nucleotides: 4. The CDR3 DNA is TGTGCCAGTAGTATAGCGCCAGCGGGAGGCTACAATGAGCAGTTCTTC. Translation: CASSIAPAGGYNEQFF. The variable domain in full, with the rest retrieved from reference TRBV19 and TRBJ2-1, is DGGITQSPKYLFRKEGQNVTLSCEQNLNHDAMYWYRQDPGQGLRLIYYSQIVNDFQKGDIAEGYSVSREKKESFPLTVTSAQKNPTAFYLCASSIAPAGGYNEQFFGPGTRLTVL.

This clone has just one count. The genes are TRBV11-2 and TRBJ2-7, with D unresolved. CDR1 and CDR2 from the germline V gene are SGHAT and FQNNGV. The CDR3 runs 14 residues. Trimming removed 2 bases at V and 1 base at J, with 9 bases between. The CDR3 protein is CASSLMGGSYEQYF. CDR3 nucleotides: TGTGCCAGCAGCTTAATGGGCGGATCCTACGAGCAGTACTTC. Using reference TRBV11-2 and TRBJ2-7 for the parts outside the CDR3, the full variable domain is EAGVAQSPRYKIIEKRQSVAFWCNPISGHATLYWYQQILGQGPKLLIQFQNNGVVDDSQLPKDRFSAERLKGVDSTLKIQPAKLEDSAVYLCASSLMGGSYEQYFGPGTRLTVT.

This clone has just a few counts. V and J are TRBV25-1 and TRBJ1-1; the D is unclear. The germline gives CDR1 MGHDK, CDR2 SYGVNS. The length of the CDR3 is 13 residues. Trimming took off 4 bases at V and 2 bases at J, with 8 bases between the two ends. The CDR3 reads CASSVPENTEAFF. The CDR3 bases are TGTGCCAGCAGTGTCCCAGAAAACACTGAAGCTTTCTTT. Drawing the rest from reference TRBV25-1 and TRBJ1-1, the complete variable domain is EADIYQTPRYLVIGTGKKITLECSQTMGHDKMYWYQQDPGMELHLIHYSYGVNSTEKGDLSSESTVSRIRTEHFPLTLESARPSHTSQYLCASSVPENTEAFFGQGTRLTVV.

The rearrangement uses TRBV4-1 and TRBJ2-1, with 11 bases fitting TRBD2. Germline assignment: CDR1 MGHRA and CDR2 YSYEKL. V dropped 1 base and J dropped 7; count of bases not matched to a gene: 6. This CDR3 contains 16 residues. This chain's CDR3 is CASSQGSGRAGNEQFF. The CDR3 nucleotides read TGCGCCAGCAGCCAAGGTAGCGGGAGGGCCGGGAATGAGCAGTTCTTC.

The genes are TRBV29-1 and TRBJ2-7; the match to TRBD1 covers 10 bases. Losses at the gene ends were 3 bases for V and 5 bases for J; bases not matched to a gene: 7. From germline, CDR1 is SQVTM and CDR2 ANQGSEA. There are 14 residues in the CDR3. The CDR3, as DNA: TGCAGCGTTGAGTTGGACAGGGGGGATCACGAGCAGTACTTC. It is translated as CSVELDRGDHEQYF.

This chain's CDR3 is CASTQGLKETQYF. The CDR3 nucleotides are TGTGCCAGCACCCAGGGACTTAAAGAGACCCAGTACTTC. This chain joins TRBV6-6 and TRBJ2-5; possible D gene TRBD2, 6 bases. The CDR3 has 13 amino acids. V was trimmed by 7 bases and J by 3 bases, leaving 12 bases between them. CDR1 is MNHNY and CDR2 is SVGAGI in the germline V gene (reference sequence).